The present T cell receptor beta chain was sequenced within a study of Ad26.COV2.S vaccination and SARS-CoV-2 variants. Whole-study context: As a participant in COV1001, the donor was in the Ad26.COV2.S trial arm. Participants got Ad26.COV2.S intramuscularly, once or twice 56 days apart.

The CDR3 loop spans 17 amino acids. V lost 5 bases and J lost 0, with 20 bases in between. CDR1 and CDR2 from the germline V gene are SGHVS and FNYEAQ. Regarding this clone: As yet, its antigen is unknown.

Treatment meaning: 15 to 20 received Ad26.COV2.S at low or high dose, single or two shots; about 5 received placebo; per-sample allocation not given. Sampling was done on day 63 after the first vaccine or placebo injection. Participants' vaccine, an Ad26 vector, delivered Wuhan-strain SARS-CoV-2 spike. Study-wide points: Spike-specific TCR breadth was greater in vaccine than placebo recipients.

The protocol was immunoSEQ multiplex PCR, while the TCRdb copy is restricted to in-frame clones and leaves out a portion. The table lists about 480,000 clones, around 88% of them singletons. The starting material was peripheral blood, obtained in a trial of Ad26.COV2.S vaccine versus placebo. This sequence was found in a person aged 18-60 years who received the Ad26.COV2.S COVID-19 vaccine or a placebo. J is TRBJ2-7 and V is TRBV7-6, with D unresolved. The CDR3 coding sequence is TGTGCCAGCAGCGCATACGCGGTTCTAGGGTACTCCTACGAGCAGTACTTC. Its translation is CASSAYAVLGYSYEQYF.